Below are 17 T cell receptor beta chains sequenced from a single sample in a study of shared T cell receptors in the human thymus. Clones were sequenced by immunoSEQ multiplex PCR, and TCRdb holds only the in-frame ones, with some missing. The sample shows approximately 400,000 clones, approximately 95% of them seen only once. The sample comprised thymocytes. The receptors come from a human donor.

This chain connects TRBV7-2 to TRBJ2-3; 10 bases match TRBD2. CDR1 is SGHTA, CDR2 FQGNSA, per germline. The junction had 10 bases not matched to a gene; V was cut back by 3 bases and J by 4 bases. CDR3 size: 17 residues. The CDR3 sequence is CASSFEGLAGVPDTQYF. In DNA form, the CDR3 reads TGTGCCAGCAGCTTCGAGGGGCTAGCGGGAGTCCCAGATACGCAGTATTTT.

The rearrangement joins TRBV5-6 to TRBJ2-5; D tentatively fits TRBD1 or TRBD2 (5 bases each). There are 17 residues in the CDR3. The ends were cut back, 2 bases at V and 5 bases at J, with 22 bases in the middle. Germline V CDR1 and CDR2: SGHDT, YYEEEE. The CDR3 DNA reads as TGTGCCAGCAGCTTAATGCCGGGACCCGCCGTGAGGGAGACCCAGTACTTC. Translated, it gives CASSLMPGPAVRETQYF.

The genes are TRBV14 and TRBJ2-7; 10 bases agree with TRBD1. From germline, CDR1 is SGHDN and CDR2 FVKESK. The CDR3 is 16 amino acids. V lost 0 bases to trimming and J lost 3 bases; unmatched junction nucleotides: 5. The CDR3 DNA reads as TGTGCCAGCAGCCAAGATACCGGGACAGGGGACTACGAGCAGTACTTC. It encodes CASSQDTGTGDYEQYF.

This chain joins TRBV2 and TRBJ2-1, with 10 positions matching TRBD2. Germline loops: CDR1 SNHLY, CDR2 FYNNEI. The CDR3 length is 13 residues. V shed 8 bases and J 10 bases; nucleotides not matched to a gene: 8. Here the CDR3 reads CASPSSGRSEQFF. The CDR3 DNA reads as TGTGCCAGCCCCTCTAGCGGGAGAAGCGAGCAGTTCTTC. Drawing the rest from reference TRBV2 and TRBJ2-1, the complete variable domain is EPEVTQTPSHQVTQMGQEVILRCVPISNHLYFYWYRQILGQKVEFLVSFYNNEISEKSEIFDDQFSVERPDGSNFTLKIRSTKLEDSAMYFCASPSSGRSEQFFGPGTRLTVL.

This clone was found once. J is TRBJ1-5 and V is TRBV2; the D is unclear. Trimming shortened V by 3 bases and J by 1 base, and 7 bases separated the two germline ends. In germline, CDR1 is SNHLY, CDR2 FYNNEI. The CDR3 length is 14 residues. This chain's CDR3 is CASSEPGSNQPQHF. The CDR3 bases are TGTGCCAGCAGTGAGCCTGGGAGCAATCAGCCCCAGCATTTT.

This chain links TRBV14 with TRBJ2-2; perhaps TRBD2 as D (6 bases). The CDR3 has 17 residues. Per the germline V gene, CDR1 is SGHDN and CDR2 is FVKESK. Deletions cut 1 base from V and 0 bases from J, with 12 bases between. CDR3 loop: CASSQASLATNTGELFF. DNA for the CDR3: TGTGCCAGCAGCCAAGCCTCCCTAGCGACGAACACCGGGGAGCTGTTTTTT.

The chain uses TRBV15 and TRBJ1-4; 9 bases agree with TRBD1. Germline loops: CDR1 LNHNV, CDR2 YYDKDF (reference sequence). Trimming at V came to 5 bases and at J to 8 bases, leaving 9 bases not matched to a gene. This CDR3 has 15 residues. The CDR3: CATSFGDRDGEKLFF. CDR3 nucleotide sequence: TGTGCCACCAGCTTTGGGGACAGGGATGGGGAAAAACTGTTTTTT.

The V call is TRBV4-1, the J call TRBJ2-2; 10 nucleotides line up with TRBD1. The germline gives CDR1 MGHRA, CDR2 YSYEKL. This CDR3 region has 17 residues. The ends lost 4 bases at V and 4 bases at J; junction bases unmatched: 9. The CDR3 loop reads CASSPGDRGHSTGELFF. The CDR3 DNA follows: TGCGCCAGCAGCCCTGGTGACAGGGGGCATTCCACCGGGGAGCTGTTTTTT.

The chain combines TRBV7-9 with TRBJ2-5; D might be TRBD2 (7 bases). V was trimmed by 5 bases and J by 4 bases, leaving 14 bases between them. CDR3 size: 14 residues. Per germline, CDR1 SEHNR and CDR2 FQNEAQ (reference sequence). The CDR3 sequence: CASSGGAVGETQYF. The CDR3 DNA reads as TGTGCCAGCAGCGGGGGGGCTGTGGGAGAGACCCAGTACTTC.

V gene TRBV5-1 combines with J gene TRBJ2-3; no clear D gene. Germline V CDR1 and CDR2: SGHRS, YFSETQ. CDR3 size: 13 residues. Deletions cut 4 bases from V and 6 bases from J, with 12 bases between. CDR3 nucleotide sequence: TGCGCCAGCAGCCCCCTTTTCTTGGATACGCAGTATTTT. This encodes CASSPLFLDTQYF. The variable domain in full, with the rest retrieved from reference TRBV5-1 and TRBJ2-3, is KAGVTQTPRYLIKTRGQQVTLSCSPISGHRSVSWYQQTPGQGLQFLFEYFSETQRNKGNFPGRFSGRQFSNSRSEMNVSTLELGDSALYLCASSPLFLDTQYFGPGTRLTVL.

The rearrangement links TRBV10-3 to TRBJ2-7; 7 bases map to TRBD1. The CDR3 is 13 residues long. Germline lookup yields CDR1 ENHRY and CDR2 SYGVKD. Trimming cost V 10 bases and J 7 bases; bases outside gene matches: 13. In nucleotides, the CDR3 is TGTGCCACGACCCAGGGGGTTGGTAAAGAGCAGTACTTC. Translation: CATTQGVGKEQYF.

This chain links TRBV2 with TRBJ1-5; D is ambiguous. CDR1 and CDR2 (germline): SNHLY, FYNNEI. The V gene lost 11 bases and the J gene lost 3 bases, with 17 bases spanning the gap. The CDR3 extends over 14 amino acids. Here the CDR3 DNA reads TGTGCCGTGAGGCGCTCAGGTCCCAATCAGCCCCAGCATTTT. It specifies CAVRRSGPNQPQHF.

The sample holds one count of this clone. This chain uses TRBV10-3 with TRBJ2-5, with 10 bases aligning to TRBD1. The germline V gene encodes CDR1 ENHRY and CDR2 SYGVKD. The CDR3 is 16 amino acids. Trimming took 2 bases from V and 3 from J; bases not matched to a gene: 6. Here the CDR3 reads CAISETLGQGEETQYF. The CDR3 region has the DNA TGTGCCATCAGTGAGACCCTAGGACAGGGGGAAGAGACCCAGTACTTC.

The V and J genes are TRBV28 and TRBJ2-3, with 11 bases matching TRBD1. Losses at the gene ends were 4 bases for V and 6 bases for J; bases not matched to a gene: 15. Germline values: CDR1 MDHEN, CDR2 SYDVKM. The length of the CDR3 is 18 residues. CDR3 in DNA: TGTGCCAGCAGTTGGGGACAGGGGGTAGCAAGATGGGCGGATACGCAGTATTTT. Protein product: CASSWGQGVARWADTQYF.

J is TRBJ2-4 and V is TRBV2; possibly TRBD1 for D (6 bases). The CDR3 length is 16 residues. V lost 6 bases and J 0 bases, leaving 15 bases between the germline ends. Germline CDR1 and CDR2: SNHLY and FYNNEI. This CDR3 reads CASRDFAGEAKNIQYF. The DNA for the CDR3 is TGTGCCAGCAGGGACTTCGCAGGGGAAGCCAAAAACATTCAGTACTTC.

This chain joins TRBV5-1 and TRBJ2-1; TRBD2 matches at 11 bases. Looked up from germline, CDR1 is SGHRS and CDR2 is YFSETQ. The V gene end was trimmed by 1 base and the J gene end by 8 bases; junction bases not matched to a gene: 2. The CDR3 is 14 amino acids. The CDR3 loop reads CASSLTSGSYEQFF. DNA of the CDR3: TGCGCCAGCAGCTTGACTAGCGGGAGCTATGAGCAGTTCTTC. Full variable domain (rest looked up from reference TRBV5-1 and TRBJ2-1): KAGVTQTPRYLIKTRGQQVTLSCSPISGHRSVSWYQQTPGQGLQFLFEYFSETQRNKGNFPGRFSGRQFSNSRSEMNVSTLELGDSALYLCASSLTSGSYEQFFGPGTRLTVL.

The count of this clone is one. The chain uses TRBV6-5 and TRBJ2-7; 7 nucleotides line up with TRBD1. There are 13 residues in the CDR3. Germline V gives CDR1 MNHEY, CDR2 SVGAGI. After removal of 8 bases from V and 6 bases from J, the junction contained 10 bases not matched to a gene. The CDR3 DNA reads TGTGCCAGCTTTAGCACAGGGGCAGCCGAGCAGTACTTC. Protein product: CASFSTGAAEQYF.